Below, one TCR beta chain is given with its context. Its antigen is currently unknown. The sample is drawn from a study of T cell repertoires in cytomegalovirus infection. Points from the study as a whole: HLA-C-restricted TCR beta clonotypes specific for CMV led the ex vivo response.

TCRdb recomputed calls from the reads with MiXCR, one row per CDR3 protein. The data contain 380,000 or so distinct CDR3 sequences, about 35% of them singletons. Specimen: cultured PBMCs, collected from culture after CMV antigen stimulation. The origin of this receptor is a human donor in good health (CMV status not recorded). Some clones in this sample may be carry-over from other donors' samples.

The DNA for the CDR3 is TGTGCCAGCAGCCAAGTATTAGGGACTGGGGAGCTGTTTTTT. Its translation: CASSQVLGTGELFF. This chain uses TRBV14 with TRBJ2-2, with a tentative D call TRBD2 (6 bases). The CDR3 covers 14 residues. Trimming shortened V by 1 base and J by 8 bases, and 11 bases separated the two germline ends. Germline V gene lookup returns CDR1 SGHDN and CDR2 FVKESK.